Each of the 11 T cell receptor beta chains below was sequenced from the same sample in a study of cytomegalovirus exposure and HLA in healthy donors. 60 Vbeta and 13 Jbeta primers were used in PCR. Sequencing was performed with immunoSEQ multiplex PCR; in TCRdb, only in-frame clones are kept and a portion is missing. The sample lists 100,000 to 150,000 clones; roughly 80% were seen once. The sequenced sample consisted of PBMCs. The receptors were sampled from a female donor in good health and CMV-seronegative.

This rearrangement joins TRBV10-1 to TRBJ2-1; D may be TRBD2 (6 bases). The germline V and J ends were trimmed by 3 bases and 5 bases, with 14 bases remaining between them. Germline loops: CDR1 WNHNN, CDR2 SYGVQD (reference sequence). This CDR3 spans 15 amino acids. The CDR3 sequence is CASSDPGSYDNEQFF. CDR3 nucleotides: TGCGCCAGCAGTGACCCCGGGAGTTACGACAATGAGCAGTTCTTC.

This clone was seen a few times. The CDR3 nucleotides are TGTGCCAGCAGACAGTCATGGGTGAAAGGGGCCAACGTCCTGACTTTC. Translating it yields CASRQSWVKGANVLTF. This chain links TRBV7-9 with TRBJ2-6; D not resolved. The CDR3 runs 16 residues. Per germline, CDR1 SEHNR and CDR2 FQNEAQ (reference sequence). V lost 6 bases and J lost 4, with 16 bases in between.

The chain couples TRBV7-9 to TRBJ2-5; 9 nucleotides match TRBD1. V was clipped by 7 bases and J by 2 bases; unmatched bases: 11. From germline, CDR1 is SEHNR and CDR2 FQNEAQ (reference sequence). The CDR3 loop spans 16 amino acids. The CDR3 nucleotides are TGTGCCAGCACCCTGTTCCGGGGACAGGGACAAGAGACCCAGTACTTC. It yields the protein CASTLFRGQGQETQYF.

The rearrangement joins TRBV2 to TRBJ2-7; the D is unclear. This CDR3 region has 12 residues. Germline CDR1 and CDR2: SNHLY and FYNNEI. V was cut by 10 bases and J by 4 bases, with 14 bases left in between. CDR3 loop: CAIARMRYEQYF. In nucleotides, the CDR3 is TGTGCCATTGCCAGGATGCGTTACGAGCAGTACTTC.

The chain uses TRBV7-3 and TRBJ2-1; 9 nucleotides align to TRBD1. Trimming took 4 bases from V and 6 from J; bases not matched to a gene: 7. Germline CDR1 is SGHTA and CDR2 is FQGTGA. This CDR3 has 15 residues. The CDR3 spells CASSSTGGAFNEQFF. The DNA for the CDR3 is TGTGCCAGCAGCTCAACAGGGGGCGCTTTCAATGAGCAGTTCTTC.

The V call is TRBV19, the J call TRBJ2-1, with D possibly being TRBD2 (5 bases). The CDR3 extends over 14 amino acids. V was trimmed by 8 bases and J by 10 bases, leaving 21 bases between them. Germline assignment: CDR1 LNHDA and CDR2 SQIVND (reference sequence). CDR3 sequence (DNA): TGTGCCAGTCGCCGTGGAGTCGTAGCGCCGGAGCAGTTCTTC. It translates to CASRRGVVAPEQFF.

This sequence joins TRBV7-2 and TRBJ1-3, with D unclear. The CDR3 has 14 amino acids. Per germline, CDR1 SGHTA and CDR2 FQGNSA. The V end was cut by 4 bases, the J end by 0 bases, with 7 bases between. The CDR3 sequence is CASSSSSSGNTIYF. CDR3 in DNA: TGTGCCAGCAGCTCCTCTTCCTCTGGAAACACCATATATTTT. The full variable domain, in which reference TRBV7-2 and TRBJ1-3 provide the parts outside the CDR3, is GAGVSQSPSNKVTEKGKDVELRCDPISGHTALYWYRQSLGQGLEFLIYFQGNSAPDKSGLPSDRFSAERTGGSVSTLTIQRTQQEDSAVYLCASSSSSSGNTIYFGEGSWLTVV.

The V and J genes are TRBV25-1 and TRBJ2-7; 9 nucleotides agree with TRBD1. Germline loops: CDR1 MGHDK, CDR2 SYGVNS. The length of the CDR3 is 15 residues. The V gene end was trimmed by 6 bases and the J gene end by 3 bases; junction bases not matched to a gene: 9. The CDR3 loop is CASSYPTGGGYEQYF. Written as DNA, the CDR3 is TGTGCCAGCAGCTACCCGACAGGGGGAGGCTACGAGCAGTACTTC.

The genes are TRBV5-1 and TRBJ2-1; TRBD2 agrees at 8 bases. CDR3 length: 16 amino acids. V shed 7 bases, J shed 1 base, and the junction held 10 bases outside the gene matches. CDR1 and CDR2 (germline): SGHRS, YFSETQ. The CDR3, as DNA: TGCGCCAGCCGGGGGGGTGGTGCGGAATCCTACAATGAGCAGTTCTTC. Amino acids: CASRGGGAESYNEQFF.

The chain joins TRBV27 to TRBJ1-2, with D hard to call. Germline lookup yields CDR1 MNHEY and CDR2 SMNVEV (reference sequence). The CDR3 spans 16 residues. V gave up 0 bases and J gave up 3 bases, with 14 bases separating them. Here the CDR3 DNA reads TGTGCCAGCAGTTTATCGCGAGGGAGCGCATACTATGGCTACACCTTC. Its protein product is CASSLSRGSAYYGYTF.

The chain's CDR3 is CASRTTGNSPLHF. The CDR3 coding sequence is TGTGCCAGCAGGACGACAGGGAACTCACCCCTCCACTTT. This chain joins TRBV7-2 and TRBJ1-6; the match to TRBD1 covers 7 bases. This CDR3 contains 13 residues. With V trimmed by 6 bases and J by 10 bases, 6 bases remained unmatched. The germline CDR1 and CDR2 sequences are SGHTA and FQGNSA.